This T cell receptor beta chain was identified during a study of T cell repertoires in cytomegalovirus infection (dated by TCRdb to the late 2010s). Describing the broader study: Alongside well-studied HLA-B-restricted epitopes, the peptide stimulations were aimed at recently identified HLA-C-restricted CMV epitopes, whose presentation resists viral immunomodulation. Donor HLA type was relevant to the analysis, because carriage of CMV infection together with the matching HLA type was indicated by public TCR beta signatures.

Overall results and qualifications from the work: Cumulative frequency of public TCR beta family members discriminated carriers of CMV infection plus the relevant HLA type in this cohort and an independent roughly 350-donor cohort. The ex vivo response was dominated by HLA-C-restricted CMV-specific TCR beta clonotypes, and the single most frequent clonotype in two of eight donors was supplied by these HLA-C-restricted clonotypes.

Sequencing was performed on an Illumina HiSeq 1500. Using fastp trimming at Q25 and MiXCR clonotype assembly, TCRdb reanalyzed the public sequencing data and kept in-frame beta chains. CDR3 protein duplicates are merged, each entry listing the most common genes and DNA. The sample table contains 700,000 to 900,000 distinct CDR3 sequences; only one count was recorded for under 35% of them. Roughly 13% of the sample comes from the top ten. CDR1 SEHNR and CDR2 FQNEAQ were looked up in the germline V gene (reference sequence). The CDR3 holds 19 amino acids from the cysteine to the phenylalanine. The DNA shown is the 57-base CDR3, in frame from base 1. Trimming removed 5 bases from V and 1 base from J; the gene matches leave 14 bases unexplained. The treatment or condition label corresponds to: in vitro stimulation with specific CMV peptide epitopes to enrich CMV-specific T cells. This clonotype was seen a few times. The antigen it recognizes is unknown. Base qualities are not recorded, but no much larger clone differs from it by a single base.

The receptor comes from a human donor in good health (CMV status not recorded). Some clones in this sample may be carry-over from other donors' samples. The sample in question was cultured CD8+ T cells from PBMCs, obtained from culture after CMV antigen stimulation. In this chain, TRBV7-9 is recombined with TRBJ2-1; 10 bases in the middle match TRBD1. The CDR3 is CASSPKRWTGQGSYNEQFF. The base sequence is TGTGCCAGCAGCCCGAAAAGGTGGACGGGACAGGGGTCCTACAATGAGCAGTTCTTC.